What follows are 11 T cell receptor beta chains derived from one specimen sequenced in a study of regulatory T cells in long-lasting Graves disease. Library construction for TCR beta used iRepertoire HTBI primers and Arm-PCR of CDR3 regions. MiXCR, applied by TCRdb to the multiplex PCR reads, yields one record per CDR3 protein. The sample carries about 460,000 distinct CDR3 sequences, 22% recorded once. Time point given: persistent/refractory GD, antithyroid drugs over 5 years with positive TRAb. Making the TCR library involved RNA that had been extracted from PBMCs. This sample comprised peripheral blood mononuclear cells (PBMCs), obtained when the disease was refractory, from a patient treated with antithyroid drugs. These receptors were obtained from a female donor with Graves disease.

With respect to this clonotype: One base away lies a much larger clone, so this may be a sequencing read error. V is TRBV12-3 or TRBV12-4 and J is TRBJ2-7; D not certain. CDR3 length: 14 residues. CDR3 region: CASSYQGIGYERYF. Here the CDR3 DNA reads TGTGCCAGCAGTTACCAAGGTATCGGGTACGAGCGGTACTTC.

There are a few counts of this clonotype. The chain couples TRBV10-3 to TRBJ2-5; 8 positions agree with TRBD1. CDR3 length: 17 amino acids. Germline V gene data show CDR1 as ENHRY and CDR2 as SYGVKD. V was pared by 2 bases and J by 5 bases, with 13 bases of the junction left unmatched. CDR3 loop: CAISEKAQGAGEETQYF. DNA of the CDR3: TGTGCCATCAGTGAGAAAGCTCAGGGGGCAGGCGAGGAGACCCAGTACTTC.

This clonotype has more than one count but fewer than ten. The rearrangement uses TRBV10-3 and TRBJ2-7, with 10 bases that match TRBD1. The CDR3 loop spans 15 amino acids. From germline, CDR1 is ENHRY and CDR2 SYGVKD. V lost 6 bases to trimming and J lost 5 bases; unmatched junction nucleotides: 10. The CDR3: CAISPGTGEIDEQYF. Written as DNA, the CDR3 is TGTGCCATCAGCCCCGGGACAGGGGAGATCGACGAGCAGTACTTC.

For this clonotype: Sequence at one end of the junction differs from germline and may be a read error. The rearrangement uses TRBV29-1 and TRBJ2-5; D might be TRBD1 (6 bases). The CDR3 length is 13 residues. CDR1 and CDR2 from the germline V gene are SQVTM and ANQGSEA. The CDR3 bases are TGCAGCGTTGATGAACAGGGTTTGGAACTTTTAGACTTC. This gives the protein CSVDEQGLELLDF.

About this clonotype: A junction boundary mismatches the germline segment, possibly from a read error. The chain has TRBV6-1 and TRBJ1-1; a weak D match, TRBD1 (5 bases). The CDR3 runs 12 residues. Germline assignment: CDR1 MNHNS and CDR2 SASEGT. The CDR3 sequence is CASSQAGRAAFF. The CDR3 nucleotides are TGTGCCAGCAGTCAAGCGGGCAGGGCGGCTTTCTTT.

The rearrangement uses TRBV10-3 and TRBJ2-2, with 12 bases matching TRBD2. The V gene end was trimmed by 8 bases and the J gene end by 3 bases; junction bases not matched to a gene: 1. CDR3 length: 14 residues. Germline V lookup: CDR1 ENHRY, CDR2 SYGVKD. In DNA form, the CDR3 reads TGTGCCATCCGACTAGCGGGAGACACCGGGGAGCTGTTTTTT. As protein: CAIRLAGDTGELFF.

This clonotype was detected a few times. The chain joins TRBV12-5 to TRBJ1-2; D may be TRBD1 (6 bases). Germline V CDR1 and CDR2: LGHNT, FRNRAP. The CDR3 covers 16 residues. V lost 7 bases, J lost 2 bases, and 20 bases lay in between. The CDR3 reads CASAPWGGGHNYGYTF. The DNA for the CDR3 is TGTGCTAGTGCCCCCTGGGGGGGGGGCCACAACTATGGCTACACCTTC.

This clonotype was seen only a few times. The CDR3 nucleotides are TGTGCCAGCAGCTCCGGGGACAGGGGGCGAGAGACCCAGTACTTC. Translated, it gives CASSSGDRGRETQYF. The rearrangement uses TRBV13 and TRBJ2-5, with 12 bases that match TRBD1. This CDR3 spans 15 amino acids. CDR1 and CDR2 from the germline V gene are PRHDT and FYEKMQ (reference sequence). The J segment lost 4 bases and the V segment lost 4 bases, leaving 4 bases of the junction unmatched.

This clonotype was observed at least ten times. The V gene is TRBV28, the J gene TRBJ1-2; 7 positions match TRBD1. The CDR3 length is 14 residues. CDR1 and CDR2 from the germline V gene are MDHEN and SYDVKM. Trimming took 4 bases from V and 0 from J; bases not matched to a gene: 2. The CDR3 region is CASSWTGSNYGYTF. CDR3 coding DNA: TGTGCCAGCAGTTGGACAGGATCTAACTATGGCTACACCTTC.

The chain carries TRBV13 and TRBJ2-1; D is possibly TRBD1 (5 bases). Germline CDR1 reads PRHDT; CDR2 reads FYEKMQ (reference sequence). V was clipped by 3 bases and J by 2 bases, with 17 bases between them. The CDR3 runs to 17 residues. The CDR3 DNA reads as TGTGCCAGCAGCTTCTTCCATAGGGGATGGGCCTACAATGAGCAGTTCTTC. This translates into CASSFFHRGWAYNEQFF. The whole variable domain, filled in from reference TRBV13 and TRBJ2-1, reads AAGVIQSPRHLIKEKRETATLKCYPIPRHDTVYWYQQGPGQDPQFLISFYEKMQSDKGSIPDRFSAQQFSDYHSELNMSSLELGDSALYFCASSFFHRGWAYNEQFFGPGTRLTVL.

This clonotype was counted at least ten times. This rearrangement joins TRBV7-8 to TRBJ1-2; D is unresolved. Germline CDR1 is SGHVS and CDR2 is FQNEAQ. Trimming stripped 1 base from V and 0 bases from J, with 9 bases between. There are 15 residues in the CDR3. CDR3 nucleotide sequence: TGTGCCAGCAGCTTAGGTGTAGGACCTAACTATGGCTACACCTTC. This codes for CASSLGVGPNYGYTF. Supplemented by reference TRBV7-8 and TRBJ1-2, the full variable domain reads GAGVSQSPRYKVAKRGQDVALRCDPISGHVSLFWYQQALGQGPEFLTYFQNEAQLDKSGLPSDRFFAERPEGSVSTLKIQRTQQEDSAVYLCASSLGVGPNYGYTFGSGTRLTVV.